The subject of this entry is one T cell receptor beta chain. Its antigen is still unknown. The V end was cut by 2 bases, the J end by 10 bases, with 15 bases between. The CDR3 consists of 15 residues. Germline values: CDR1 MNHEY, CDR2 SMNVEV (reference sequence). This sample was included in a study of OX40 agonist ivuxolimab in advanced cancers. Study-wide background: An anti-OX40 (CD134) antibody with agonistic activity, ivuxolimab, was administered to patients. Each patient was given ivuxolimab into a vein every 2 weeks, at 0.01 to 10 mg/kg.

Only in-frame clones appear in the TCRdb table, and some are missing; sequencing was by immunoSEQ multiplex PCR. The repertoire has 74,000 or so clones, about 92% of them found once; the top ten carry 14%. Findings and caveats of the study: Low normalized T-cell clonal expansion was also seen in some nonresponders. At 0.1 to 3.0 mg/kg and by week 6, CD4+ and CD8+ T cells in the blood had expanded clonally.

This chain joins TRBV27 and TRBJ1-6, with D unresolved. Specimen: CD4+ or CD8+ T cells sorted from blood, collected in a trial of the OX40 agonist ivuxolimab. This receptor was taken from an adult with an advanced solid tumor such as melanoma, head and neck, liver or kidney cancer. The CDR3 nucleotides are TGTGCCAGCAGTTTAGCTGCGGGCTCGGGCTCACCCCTCCACTTT. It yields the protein CASSLAAGSGSPLHF.